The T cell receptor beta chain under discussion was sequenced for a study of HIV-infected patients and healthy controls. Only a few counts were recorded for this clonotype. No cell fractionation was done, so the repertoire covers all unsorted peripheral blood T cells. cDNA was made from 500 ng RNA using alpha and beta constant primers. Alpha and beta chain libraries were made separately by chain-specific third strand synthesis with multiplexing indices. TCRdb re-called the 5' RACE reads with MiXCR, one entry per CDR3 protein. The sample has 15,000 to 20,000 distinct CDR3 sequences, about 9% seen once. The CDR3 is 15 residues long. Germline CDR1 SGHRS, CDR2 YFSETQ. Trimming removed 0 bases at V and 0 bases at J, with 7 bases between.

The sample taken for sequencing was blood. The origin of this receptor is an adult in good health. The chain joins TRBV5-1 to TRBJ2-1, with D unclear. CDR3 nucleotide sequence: TGCGCCAGCAGCTTGGACTCGAGCTCCTACAATGAGCAGTTCTTC. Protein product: CASSLDSSSYNEQFF.